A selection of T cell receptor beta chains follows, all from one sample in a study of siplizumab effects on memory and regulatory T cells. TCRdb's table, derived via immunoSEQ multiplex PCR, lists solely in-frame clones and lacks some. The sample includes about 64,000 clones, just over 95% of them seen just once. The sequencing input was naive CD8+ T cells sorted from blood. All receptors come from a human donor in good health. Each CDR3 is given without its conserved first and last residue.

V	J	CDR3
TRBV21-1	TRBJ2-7	ASSKARQADSPYEQY
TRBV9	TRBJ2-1	ASSVDQNEQF
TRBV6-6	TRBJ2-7	ASSSRGGSYEQY
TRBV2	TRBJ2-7	ASIGGRDPYEQY
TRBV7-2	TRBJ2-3	ASSLERGGDTDTQY
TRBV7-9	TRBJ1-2	ASSPPSGHIYGYT
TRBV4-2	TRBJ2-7	ASRPGLADYEQY
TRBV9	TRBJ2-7	ASSVDQNYEQY
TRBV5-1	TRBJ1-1	ASSPNWGAEAF
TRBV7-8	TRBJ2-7	ASSAPGKSYEQY
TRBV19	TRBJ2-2	ASTMGKTGELF
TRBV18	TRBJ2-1	ASSPTANEQF
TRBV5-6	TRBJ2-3	ASSLIITAADTQY
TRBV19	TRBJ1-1	ASSIWGINTEAF
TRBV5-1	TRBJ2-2	ASSLDLQANTGELF
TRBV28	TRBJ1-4	ASQPMTGGEKLF
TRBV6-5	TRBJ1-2	ATRETGNYGYT
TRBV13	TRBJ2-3	ASRAGTQISSTDTQY
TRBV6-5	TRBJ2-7	ASSYPRQGYYEQY
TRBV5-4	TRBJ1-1	ASSPVGTGPDTEAF
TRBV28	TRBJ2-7	ASRGQQYEQY
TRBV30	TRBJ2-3	AWSHGGTDTQY
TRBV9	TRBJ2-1	ASTLAGNPYNEQF
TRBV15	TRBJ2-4	ATTSTRAKNIQY
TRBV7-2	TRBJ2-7	ASSLVVQGGYEQY